Included here is one TCR beta chain sequence, with context. Its antigen is currently not known. No quality values exist for individual bases; no much larger clone is one base distant. This specimen comes from a study of cytomegalovirus exposure and HLA in healthy donors (dated by TCRdb to about 2017). Regarding the complete study: An earlier analysis of some 550 of the donors reported approximately 300 Gb of sequence data and 117 million unique TCR beta sequences from about 180 million T cells. High-throughput TCR immunosequencing, statistical association of individual TCRs with disease status, and machine learning were combined to predict cytomegalovirus infection status. Among the roughly 410 genotyped donors, about 83% belonged to the genetic ancestry cluster associated with self-reported Caucasian donors. To decide whether each TCR beta V gene segment behaved as functional or pseudogenic, an earlier analysis of approximately 600 of the donors relied on high-throughput TCR beta sequencing. In the later analysis, no new phenotypic data were used to find candidate immune exposures; instead, reliance was placed on TCR beta sequences and their occurrence across donors. The aim of the study was to test whether cataloging public T cell receptors could identify signatures of past pathogen exposure. Donor age, sex, ethnicity and CMV serostatus were compiled together with the repertoire data. A later analysis re-analyzed previously published TCR beta repertoires from 660 or so donors and added high-resolution HLA genotyping to study TCR occurrence patterns. A later genetic analysis used genome-wide SNP genotypes for about 65% of the roughly 700 donors, treating that subset as a discovery cohort. Every repertoire in the discovery cohort had been generated on one and the same sequencing platform. Besides the first cohort of under 700 subjects, a separate validation cohort made up of 120 different subjects was used. The number of donors typed differed by locus, with 629-630 for A, B, C, DRB1 and DQB1, over 500 for DQA1, nearly 610 for DPA1, and about 450 for DPB1. Four or five DR-DQ haplotypes were handled as single units for association and clustering because linkage in the cohort was strong. An early release that covered about 600 HLA-typed donors contained around 300 gigabases of sequencing data and 85 million to 100 million unique TCR sequences. HLA typing included class I and class II loci at four-digit resolution. The T cell repertoires of several hundred subjects were profiled by immunosequencing and related to cytomegalovirus serostatus. Among around 400 genotyped donors of the cohort, an average of approximately 250,000 unique TCR beta nucleotide sequences were sequenced per donor, around a sixth of them non-productive. Points the paper makes about the study in general: A later genetic analysis associated a missense DCLRE1C variant with V-gene and J-gene trimming of TCR beta chains, and an independent cohort replicated the association. When HLA alleles, especially DR and DQ, strongly co-occurred, TCR associations were difficult to assign to individual alleles. Because HLA typing was unavailable for some donors at each locus, only the typed subset was used in association tests. A later analysis found that HLA-associated TCR beta chains were more clonally expanded and had lower generation probabilities than equally common non-associated chains. In a later analysis, about 17,000 TCR beta sequences were associated with specific HLA alleles at a false discovery rate of 0.05. Most TCR sequences were observed very rarely across donors, whereas some public TCRs were present in many individuals. Because counts were too low, roughly 16 rarely observed V segments, including chromosome 9 orphons, were excluded from the earlier analysis of fewer than 650 of the donors. The authors suggested that the approach could potentially be extended to other disease states and immunological phenotypes. A total of 150 or so TCR beta chains were listed by the study as associated with cytomegalovirus. Compared with the roughly 700-donor mean, donors in an Asian-associated ancestry cluster had fewer N-insertions in productive TCRs, according to a later genetic analysis. A later analysis reported that several top co-occurrence clusters appeared linked to parvovirus B19, influenza, CMV and Epstein-Barr virus. The cohort was sequenced for TCR beta chains only, and without alpha or paired-chain data the features that could be detected were limited. The classifier was reported to diagnose cytomegalovirus status with high specificity and sensitivity in both the original and validation cohorts. A group of highly shared sequence variants was considered likely to be a technical artifact of the sequencing pipeline. A few of the identified cytomegalovirus-associated TCR beta chains were confirmed in vitro to be specific for cytomegalovirus antigens. An earlier analysis of 587 of the donors showed that most TCR beta V segments appeared in productive rearrangements either about 90% or about 30% of the time, which broadly matched IMGT annotations. A further reported finding was that TCR beta sequences accurately predicted the HLA-A and HLA-B alleles for most subjects in the first cohort. Correlated functional status among segregating V segments might be attributable to linkage disequilibrium, but an unknown experimental factor could not be ruled out. A later analysis found that most CMV-associated TCR beta chains appeared HLA-restricted, with HLA associations seemingly driven largely by CMV exposure. A later analysis found that TCR association rates varied across HLA loci, with DRB1 alleles showing the most associated TCRs and HLA-C alleles the fewest. The 87-base-pair reads could not distinguish some IMGT-functional V segments, including TRBV6-2 and TRBV6-3, so those segments were excluded. The presence/absence analyses assumed that sequencing depth was roughly uniform across donors, and that assumption may not be true. CMV serostatus was the only immune exposure information available for the cohort.

Including cysteine and phenylalanine, the CDR3 has 14 amino acids. Of all the DNA, just the CDR3 is kept, 42 bases in frame from base 1. CDR1 SGHRS and CDR2 YFSETQ were looked up in the germline V gene. V is pared back by 4 bases and J by 2 bases, with 12 bases lying between the germline termini. The cohort comprised 710 or so healthy bone marrow donors. At the time of sampling, all cohort members were nominally healthy, though unrecorded immune exposures were likely present. The donor was CMV seronegative and belonged to the group of under 400 seronegative cohort members. A peripheral blood sample was provided by each donor, and peripheral blood mononuclear cells were used for TCR beta sequencing. Genomic DNA was extracted from the blood cell samples with the Qiagen DNeasy Blood Extraction Kit. Library prep was done by the immunoSEQ multiplex PCR assay. A mixture of 60 forward primers for TCR Vbeta segments and 13 reverse primers for TCR Jbeta segments was used in the multiplex PCR. The CDR3 region of rearranged TCR beta genes was amplified from genomic DNA with a multiplex PCR assay. Amplified TCR beta libraries were sequenced as 87-base-pair reads on the Illumina HiSeq System. In the paper's pipeline: In a later analysis, 80 million or so unique TCR beta chains were counted across the 500 to 850 repertoires, and around 11 million of these chains were shared by at least two donors. To remove PCR and sequencing errors, raw reads were error-corrected and collapsed into unique sequences using a nearest-neighbor algorithm that merged closely related sequences. V, D and J gene segments were assigned by aligning CDR3 sequences to IMGT reference sequences. For a sequence to be retained, a match of at least six nucleotides was required to both a V gene segment and a J gene segment. Rearrangements were called productive when the CDR3 lacked stop codons and stayed in frame with V and J; all others were non-productive. CDR3 was defined by IMGT convention, running from the second conserved V-encoded cysteine to the conserved J-encoded phenylalanine. The earlier analysis of around 640 of the donors excluded sequences that lacked an unambiguous match to a single V gene segment. In an earlier analysis of 500 to 750 of the donors, V segments were called functional above 56.7% productive rearrangements and were called segregating when the between-donor standard deviation exceeded 5%. A statistical classification framework was built to diagnose cytomegalovirus status from the catalog of TCR beta chain sequences. A later analysis assigned V and J genes by comparing TCR nucleotide sequences with IMGT/GENE-DB human TR gene sequences. Using the TCRdist pipeline, a later analysis assigned CDR3 sequences along with most-parsimonious VDJ recombination scenarios. In a later analysis, every TCR beta chain was defined by the combination of its CDR3 amino acid sequence and its V-gene family, and reads without a unique V-gene family were dropped. A later analysis removed 550 to 700 highly shared, low-generation-probability nucleotide sequences to deal with suspected cross-contamination and a sequencing artifact. For each public chain, a later analysis derived a clonal expansion index from normalized ranks of inferred template counts within each repertoire. In a later analysis, generation probabilities were computed using a VDJ recombination model fitted to out-of-frame rearrangements, and the results were checked against IGoR. In a later analysis, TCR-TCR, TCR-HLA and TCR-CMV co-occurrence was scored with hypergeometric tests, and a repertoire-size bias correction was applied to TCR pairs. A later analysis estimated false discovery rates by permuting HLA or CMV assignments 20 times. In a later analysis, co-occurring TCRs were grouped using DBSCAN, with TCRdist sequence similarity added in when clustering inside HLA-allele-positive subsets. Repertoires with fewer than 30,000 or more than 120,000 public chains, plus five repertoires with anomalous nucleotide sharing, were excluded from co-occurrence clustering. Imported from immuneACCESS, the table was reduced by TCRdb to in-frame sequences with V and J called. These copies leave out some clones; in studies compared against another copy, an unresolved V gene accounts for under half, and the cause of the remainder is not known. V and J calls and clone size follow that table, whereas D and trimming were derived from the DNA. In all, the sample holds over 150,000 clones, and around 80% of those were seen once. The biggest ten clones account for approximately 4.5% of the sample.

This receptor was obtained from a man aged 25-40 years in good health and CMV-seronegative. The sequence links TRBV5-1 to TRBJ1-1; perhaps TRBD1 is the D gene, with 5 bases matching. The sample taken for sequencing was PBMCs. The CDR3: CASSRPGENTEAFF. The DNA is TGCGCCAGCAGCCGGCCGGGGGAAAACACTGAAGCTTTCTTT.